The T cell receptor (beta chain) described here comes from a study of T cell responses to AZD1222 COVID-19 vaccine (dated by TCRdb to the early 2020s). For the study in its entirety: AZD1222 recipients whose second dose came at about 4 weeks and those whose second dose came at about 12 weeks were combined into one group, since spike-specific TCR depth and breadth did not differ between the two schedules. TCR sequencing covered about 230 trial participants: 200 to 210 given two doses of AZD1222 and some 25 given two doses of MenACWY control vaccine. Trial participants were enrolled by age into 18-55, 56-69 and 70-plus year subgroups, with roughly 160, 29 and 62 TCR-sequenced participants respectively.

The sample's time point label, decoded: baseline before first vaccination. The vaccinee samples were drawn from two UK trials, COV001 and COV002, one of which was a single-blind randomized controlled phase 2/3 trial testing AZD1222 (ChAdOx1 nCoV-19) in healthy adults. Trial participant PBMC samples were collected at day 0 and day 28 after the second dose for TCRbeta chain sequencing. The CDR3 regions of human TCRbeta chains were subjected to immunosequencing. In the paper's pipeline: Repertoire TCRs were matched against a reference library of SARS-CoV-2-specific TCRs generated with the MIRA antigen-specificity platform. Breadth meant the fraction of unique TCRs that were SARS-CoV-2-associated, whereas depth meant the fraction of total T cells that were SARS-CoV-2-associated. Using the MIRA data, every spike-specific TCR was mapped to the spike region that the TCR reacted to and assigned to either a CD4 or a CD8 class. Log10-transformed breadth and depth values were compared by one-way ANOVA with Sidak's multiple comparisons tests. In its TCRdb copy, this immuneACCESS table keeps in-frame sequences only and misses some clones. Where compared with another copy, unresolved V genes explain less than half of these, and the others have no known cause. V and J calls and clone size are copied from that table; D and trimming were computed from the DNA. This sample gives about 110,000 clones in total; roughly 87% of them show up just once. 3.5% to 5% of the sample comes from the top ten.

The paper's findings and limits, for the study overall: In the small 56-69-year group, the increase in depth fell short of significance, most likely because of low power. The whole spike protein was spanned by vaccine-associated CD4 TCRs, and dominant responses were seen in regions 160-218 and 743-854. No day 14 peak-response samples were available, so repertoires were characterized only after the peak T cell response. After two AZD1222 doses, both the breadth and the depth of spike-specific TCRs were significantly higher than at day 0 and than in MenACWY recipients. Reportedly, almost half of the unique spike-specific TCRs recognized epitopes lying outside the regions that are mutated in the B.1.351 and B.1.1.7 variants. Participants were mostly white British, with more females than males. The authors suggested clonal diversity may have been underestimated. Only five or six AZD1222 recipients were SARS-CoV-2 seropositive at baseline, limiting conclusions about previously exposed vaccinees.

This clone has just one count. Its antigen is still unknown. Base quality data are lacking; no much larger clone is found one base away. The CDR3, cysteine through phenylalanine, is 15 amino acids long. Only the CDR3 part of the read is kept: 45 bases, read in frame from the first base. CDR1 LNHDA and CDR2 SQIVND were looked up in the germline V gene (reference sequence). Trimming removed 6 bases from V and 11 bases from J, leaving 23 bases between the germline ends. This receptor was identified in an adult in good health. This sample comprised peripheral blood, obtained on day 0 of AZD1222 vaccination. Recombination joined TRBV19 with TRBJ2-1; TRBD1 might be the D gene, on 6 matching bases. The nucleotide sequence reads as follows: TGTGCCAGTAGCGTACAGGGATTGCCTTCTAATCAGCAGTTCTTC. The resulting protein is CASSVQGLPSNQQFF.